This T cell receptor (beta chain) was profiled in a study of identical twins (dated by TCRdb to 2016 to 2017). Background on the whole study: To test whether fetal clonotypes persist, the study used deep sequencing on TCR alpha and beta repertoires from monozygotic twins, unrelated adults of various ages, and cord blood. Replicate twin experiments were performed at different times using different library preparation protocols to rule out contamination. Broad study findings and their caveats: In monozygotic twins, recombination models systematically underestimated out-of-frame TCR alpha sharing, but the models matched the sharing seen between unrelated individuals. Excess twin sharing in beta out-of-frame sequences was weaker because fewer shared sequences lowered the signal-to-noise ratio. Zero-insertion analyses could be partly confounded by invariant T cells such as MAIT and iNKT, though diverse VJ usage argued against such confounding for most clonotypes. Fewer insertions were carried by abundant cord blood beta clonotypes, a similar but weaker trend appeared in young adult naive repertoires, and no such trend appeared in memory repertoires. Because the same donors could not be followed over many years, the conclusions relied on cross-sectional statistical analysis. Compared with coincidental sharing between unrelated individuals, an excess of low generation-probability sequences was observed among out-of-frame TCR alpha sequences shared between twins.

This clonotype occurred many times. Its recognized antigen is unknown. No base quality values were provided; no much bigger clone lies one nucleotide off. The library was produced with 5' RACE. The listed sequencing device is Illumina HiSeq 2000. A universal primer binding site was introduced by template switching, and a unique molecular identifier was present in the final cDNA, enabling accurate counting of TCR cDNA molecules. Specific primers in the conserved constant-segment region were used to synthesize first-strand cDNA for TCR alpha and beta chains. To control for contamination, every cDNA library was double barcoded, receiving both a SMART-Mk sample barcode and Illumina barcodes. Two successive PCR steps introduced TruSeq adapter sequences along with Illumina sample barcodes. Sequencing of the TCR alpha and beta cDNA libraries was done on the Illumina HiSeq platform using custom primers. In the source study's methods: Unique molecular identifiers were extracted from raw reads with MiGEC, and CDR3 positions were determined with MiXCR. For each individual, recombination models were inferred using an EM algorithm with the repgenHMM and IGoR tools. Shared clonotype analysis was performed with the tcR package in R, normalizing sharing by the product of cloneset sizes. To study raw recombination free of thymic and clonal selection effects, out-of-frame nonproductive sequences were analyzed. TCRdb reprocessed the public reads (quality trimming at Q25 with fastp, clone calling with MiXCR) and kept in-frame beta chains. Each CDR3 protein appears once, grouped with its most common genes and DNA. TCRdb's processing, not the study's, gives the V and J calls here. The sample contains approximately 590,000 distinct CDR3 sequences, 9.6% of them found a single time. Around 3.2% of the sample is in the top ten clones.

Only healthy Caucasian donors were included. Three pairs of female monozygotic twins, all aged roughly 18 to 29 years, were included in the twin cohort. Peripheral blood mononuclear cells were used as the source from which RNA for TCR libraries was isolated. V is clipped by 3 bases and J by 4 bases, and the sequence between their germline boundaries is 7 bases long. CDR1 SNHLY and CDR2 FYNNEI were looked up in the germline V gene. The CDR3 has 13 amino acids, counting the end cysteine and phenylalanine. Only the CDR3 portion is preserved as DNA: 39 bases, with reading frame beginning at the first base. In addition, the sample was reused for a study of yellow fever vaccine responses in identical twins. As that second paper reports: According to the authors, in identical twins the way T cells responded to vaccination appeared partly convergent and partly personalized. In the study, vaccine-responding T cell clones were precisely tracked in identical twins.

The sequencing sample was made of PBMCs. Here the chain combines TRBV2 and TRBJ2-1, with the D segment identity uncertain. The clonotype was recovered from a woman aged 18-29 years in good health. The nucleotide sequence reads as follows: TGTGCCAGCAGTGAGGTGCCGTACAATGAGCAGTTCTTC. Its coded protein is CASSEVPYNEQFF.